Described below is a single T cell receptor beta chain sequence and its context. The antigen remains undetermined. The protocol was immunoSEQ multiplex PCR, while the TCRdb copy is restricted to in-frame clones and leaves out a portion. The sample consists of about 80,000 clones, 70% to 85% of them appearing once. This sample was included in a study of T cell clones after liver transplantation. Study-level background: TCRbeta sequencing after a pre-transplant mixed lymphocyte reaction identified graft-donor-reactive clones, later tracked in post-transplant blood.

Germline V gives CDR1 SGHTA, CDR2 FQGNSA. Trimming shortened V by 1 base and J by 1 base, and 7 bases separated the two germline ends. This CDR3 has 15 amino acids. Study-wide results and limits: Small, mixed patient groups and varying post-transplant times limit these conclusions.

The source is a human patient who received a liver transplant. Certain T cells may be donor cells from the graft. The J gene is TRBJ2-2, the V gene TRBV7-2, with unresolved D. The sample in question was CD4+ T cells from blood, obtained about 46 months after liver transplant. The CDR3 is CASSLGSQNTGELFF. DNA for the CDR3: TGTGCCAGCAGCTTAGGTTCTCAGAACACCGGGGAGCTGTTTTTT.